This TCR beta chain was sequenced for a study of human T cells and chemical hapten exposure. V gave up 5 bases and J gave up 6 bases; unmatched junction bases: 1. The CDR3 contains 12 residues. Sample time point: patch test 2, 6 weeks after DPC sensitization. Treatment described: therapeutic diphenylcyclopropenone sensitization with weekly scalp DPC. Each CDR3 protein is one row after TCRdb ran MiXCR on the RACE reads. Here the sample spans about 42,000 distinct CDR3 sequences, 8% to 9.5% being singletons. This clonotype turned up a few times. The chain recombines TRBV12-3 or TRBV12-4 with TRBJ2-1; TRBD2 matches 7 bases. Here the sequenced sample was whole blood, taken in connection with sensitization to the hapten diphenylcyclopropenone (DPC). The clonotype originates from a middle-aged woman with alopecia areata. Some clones in this sample may be carry-over from other donors' samples. The CDR3 bases are TGTGCCAGCAGTAGCGGGGTCAATGAGCAGTTCTTC. Its protein product is CASSSGVNEQFF.